This TCR beta chain was documented in a study of shared clonotypes between healthy human individuals. The repertoire was sequenced with immunoSEQ multiplex PCR; TCRdb's copy has only in-frame clones and lacks some. The sample holds about 2 million clones, about 95% seen once. Whole-study results and caveats: Sequencing of the sorted subsets was shown by rarefaction to be incomplete despite large depth. Across subsets, estimated richness was generally greater for naive than for memory populations.

Germline-derived CDR1 and CDR2 are LNHDA and SQIVND (reference sequence). V shed 9 bases and J shed 5 bases, with 19 bases lying between them. CDR3 length equals 14 residues. CD45RO-negative, CCR7-selected cells formed the naive CD8 fraction, which excluded terminally differentiated effector memory CD45RA+ cells. As to this clone: Its cognate antigen is unknown.

The chain carries TRBV19 and TRBJ2-5; D may be TRBD2 (6 bases). This receptor was taken from a man between 18 and 29 years old in good health. The sequencing input was naive CD8+ T cells sorted from blood. Here the CDR3 reads CARNLRWREETQYF. CDR3 nucleotide sequence: TGTGCCAGAAACCTCAGGTGGAGGGAGGAGACCCAGTACTTC.